A single sample is the source of the 9 T cell receptor beta chains below, sequenced in a study of blood T cell repertoires in COVID-19. The repertoire was sequenced with immunoSEQ multiplex PCR; TCRdb's copy has only in-frame clones and lacks some. This sample has almost 350,000 clones, with roughly 86% found just once. The sequenced material came from PBMCs or T cells enriched from blood (not recorded which). These receptors were collected from a woman aged 25 to 45 who had been exposed to COVID-19.

The chain carries TRBV30 and TRBJ2-1; D perhaps matches TRBD2 (5 bases). Germline CDR1 reads GTSNPN; CDR2 reads SVGIG (reference sequence). The CDR3 sequence is 12 residues long. V lost 0 bases to trimming and J lost 15 bases, with 15 bases between them. As DNA, the CDR3 is TGTGCCTGGAGTGTTCTGAGCTCTGGAGGGTTCTTC. It is translated as CAWSVLSSGGFF.

The chain carries TRBV6-5 and TRBJ2-7, with TRBD2 matching 14 bases. The CDR3 is made up of 14 amino acids. V dropped 5 bases and J dropped 4; count of bases not matched to a gene: 1. Germline V CDR1 and CDR2: MNHEY, SVGAGI. CDR3 in amino acids: CASSRTSGRYEQYF. The CDR3 DNA reads as TGTGCCAGCAGTAGGACTAGCGGGAGGTACGAGCAGTACTTC.

The rearrangement uses TRBV15 and TRBJ2-7; the D gene is possibly TRBD1 (5 bases). This CDR3 is 15 amino acids long. The germline V gene encodes CDR1 LNHNV and CDR2 YYDKDF (reference sequence). Trimming removed 0 bases at V and 3 bases at J, with 12 bases between. As DNA, the CDR3 is TGTGCCACCAGCAGAGATTTCAGGGTCGGCTACGAGCAGTACTTC. It encodes CATSRDFRVGYEQYF.

V usage is TRBV12-3 or TRBV12-4 and J usage is TRBJ1-1, with D unresolved. The CDR3 has 13 amino acids. Trimming took off 5 bases at V and 4 bases at J, with 11 bases between the two ends. As DNA, the CDR3 is TGTGCCAGCAGTGCCTACAGTAGCACTGAAGCTTTCTTT. As protein: CASSAYSSTEAFF.

This rearrangement joins TRBV19 to TRBJ1-1; 8 bases agree with TRBD1. The CDR3 spans 15 residues. Unmatched junction bases numbered 15, after V lost 6 bases and J lost 9 bases. CDR1 and CDR2 from the germline V gene are LNHDA and SQIVND (reference sequence). This CDR3 reads CASSIKGQAIPQAFF. As DNA, the CDR3 is TGTGCCAGTAGCATTAAGGGACAGGCAATTCCTCAAGCTTTCTTT.

V is TRBV6-5 and J is TRBJ1-3, with 11 bases lining up with TRBD1. Germline CDR1 MNHEY, CDR2 SVGAGI. This CDR3 contains 15 residues. The trim removed 9 bases at V and 3 bases at J, leaving 7 bases unmatched. CDR3 in DNA: TGTGCCAGTAGCCGGGACAGGGGGTTTGGAAACACCATATATTTT. This encodes CASSRDRGFGNTIYF.

This clone occurred a few times. The V call is TRBV3-1 (or the pseudogene TRBV3-2), the J call TRBJ2-1; 11 bases match TRBD2. The trim removed 3 bases at V and 7 bases at J, leaving 11 bases unmatched. The CDR3 extends over 17 amino acids. Germline V CDR1 and CDR2: LGHDT, YNNKEL (reference sequence). The CDR3 DNA reads as TGTGCCAGCAGCCAGACCTCTAGCGGGAGGTACGGAAATGAGCAGTTCTTC. This gives the protein CASSQTSSGRYGNEQFF.

The V call is TRBV5-1, the J call TRBJ2-2; 10 nucleotides align to TRBD2. Looked up from germline, CDR1 is SGHRS and CDR2 is YFSETQ. The ends lost 2 bases at V and 4 bases at J; junction bases unmatched: 5. CDR3 length: 16 amino acids. In DNA form, the CDR3 reads TGCGCCAGCAGCTTTCCTAGCGGGAGAGGCACCGGGGAGCTGTTTTTT. Translating it yields CASSFPSGRGTGELFF.

This sequence joins TRBV6-5 and TRBJ2-1; D not certain. V dropped 7 bases and J dropped 3 bases, with 13 bases sitting between them. There are 14 residues in the CDR3. Germline lookup yields CDR1 MNHEY and CDR2 SVGAGI. The CDR3 region is CASTVRKDYNEQFF. The CDR3 DNA follows: TGTGCCAGCACAGTCAGGAAGGACTACAATGAGCAGTTCTTC.